Listed here are 5 T cell receptor beta chains from one sample, sequenced in a study of T-cell reconstitution after alpha-beta-depleted transplantation in children. The TCRbeta library was prepared with unique molecular identifiers. Using its own MiXCR run on the PCR reads, TCRdb lists one record per CDR3 protein. The sample holds 490,000 or so distinct CDR3 sequences, approximately 10% seen once. The sequences come from PBMCs, collected before TCRalphabeta/CD19-depleted stem cell transplant. These receptors came from a child aged 2-15 years with inherited bone marrow failure, due to receive a stem cell transplant.

Worth noting for this clonotype: A much larger clone differs from this one at a single base, so this may be a read error. This rearrangement joins TRBV5-1 to TRBJ1-4, with TRBD1 as a possible D gene (6 bases). The V end lost 4 bases, the J end lost 6 bases, and 10 bases lay between the germline ends. The CDR3 is 13 amino acids. Germline CDR1 and CDR2: SGHRS and YFSETQ. The CDR3 nucleotides are TGCGCCAGCAGCCGGGACAATTATGAAAAACTGTTTTTT. As protein: CASSRDNYEKLFF.

This clonotype was seen ten or more times. The genes are TRBV11-2 and TRBJ2-3; 7 bases match TRBD2. J was trimmed by 11 bases and V by 1 base; bases with no gene match: 6. The germline V gene has CDR1 SGHAT and CDR2 FQNNGV. The CDR3 is made up of 13 amino acids. CDR3 nucleotides: TGTGCCAGCAGCTTAGGACGGGAGGTGGTGCAGTATTTT. Translation gives CASSLGREVVQYF.

The chain uses TRBV20-1 and TRBJ2-1; 7 positions match TRBD2. The CDR3 sequence is 15 residues long. CDR1 and CDR2 from the germline V gene are DFQATT and SNEGSKA (reference sequence). With 6 bases clipped from V and 4 bases from J, the junction kept 12 bases outside the gene matches. The CDR3, as DNA: TGCAGTGCCGGCGTCTCCACTAGCGCATACAATGAGCAGTTCTTC. It specifies CSAGVSTSAYNEQFF.

This clonotype was detected ten times or more. The chain recombines TRBV6-1 with TRBJ1-6, with D possibly matching TRBD1 (5 bases). The CDR3 spans 15 residues. V lost 7 bases, J lost 5 bases, and 15 bases lay in between. Germline V gene lookup returns CDR1 MNHNS and CDR2 SASEGT. The chain's CDR3 is CASNQGPFDNSPLHF. The CDR3 DNA reads as TGTGCCAGCAATCAGGGACCCTTTGATAATTCACCCCTCCACTTT.

This clonotype came up many times. DNA of the CDR3: TGTGCCAGCAGTGAATATAAGGGGACAGGGGCCACAGATACGCAGTATTTT. It yields the protein CASSEYKGTGATDTQYF. The V gene is TRBV25-1, the J gene TRBJ2-3; 10 positions agree with TRBD1. V gave up 0 bases and J gave up 2 bases; unmatched junction bases: 5. The CDR3 loop spans 17 amino acids. Germline V gene lookup returns CDR1 MGHDK and CDR2 SYGVNS. The full variable domain, completed using reference TRBV25-1 and TRBJ2-3, is EADIYQTPRYLVIGTGKKITLECSQTMGHDKMYWYQQDPGMELHLIHYSYGVNSTEKGDLSSESTVSRIRTEHFPLTLESARPSHTSQYLCASSEYKGTGATDTQYFGPGTRLTVL.